These 18 T cell receptor beta chains share one sample of origin, sequenced in a study of post-analysis software for immune sequencing data. The study, taken as a whole, reports: Five or six TRBV segments, TRBV5-6, TRBV5-1 and TRBV20-1 among them, were found more frequent in patients than controls.

Every TCR beta cDNA library bore unique molecular identifiers. TCRdb itself ran the PCR reads through MiXCR, one entry per CDR3 protein. This table holds around 770,000 distinct CDR3 sequences, 46% found once. These receptors have no identified antigens. The specimen was blood. These receptors all stem from a girl between 10 and 17 years old with multiple sclerosis.

On this clonotype itself: This may come from a read error, since a much larger clone is one base off. The V gene is TRBV12-3 or TRBV12-4, the J gene TRBJ2-3; D is possibly TRBD1 (5 bases). With 1 base removed from V and 4 bases from J, the gap between germline ends came to 12 bases. The CDR3 is 15 amino acids. CDR3 residues: CASSLEGSAADTQYF. The DNA of the CDR3 is TGTGCCAGCAGTTTAGAGGGGTCCGCCGCAGATACGCAGTATTTT.

This clonotype turned up a few times. The chain has TRBV4-2 and TRBJ2-1, with 7 bases lining up with TRBD2. Germline V gene lookup returns CDR1 LGHNA and CDR2 YNFKEQ. The CDR3 loop spans 15 amino acids. V shed 0 bases, J shed 9 bases, and the junction held 8 bases outside the gene matches. For the CDR3, the DNA is TGTGCCAGCAGCCAAGAGGGGCTAGCGGCCCTTGAGCAGTTCTTC. Translated: CASSQEGLAALEQFF.

This clonotype was counted between two and nine times. The genes are TRBV6-5 and TRBJ1-6, with 8 bases lining up with TRBD1. V was pared by 4 bases and J by 0 bases, with 11 bases of the junction left unmatched. The germline V gene encodes CDR1 MNHEY and CDR2 SVGAGI. CDR3 length equals 19 residues. The CDR3 region has the DNA TGTGCCAGCAGTTCCACCCTCGGGGACAGGAGCTCCTATAATTCACCCCTCCACTTT. Residues: CASSSTLGDRSSYNSPLHF.

The V call is TRBV7-2, the J call TRBJ2-1; the match to TRBD1 covers 7 bases. Germline V CDR1 and CDR2: SGHTA, FQGNSA. This CDR3 is 15 amino acids long. V trimming: 0 bases; J trimming: 6 bases; junction bases outside the gene matches: 5. CDR3 residues: CASSLAGTESNEQFF. The CDR3 nucleotides read TGTGCCAGCAGCTTAGCCGGGACAGAGAGCAATGAGCAGTTCTTC.

This sequence joins TRBV28 and TRBJ1-2; 7 positions match TRBD1. The CDR3 loop spans 16 amino acids. V was pared by 6 bases and J by 0 bases, with 10 bases of the junction left unmatched. The germline V gene encodes CDR1 MDHEN and CDR2 SYDVKM. CDR3 in amino acids: CASRPGQTFANYGYTF. The CDR3 bases are TGTGCCAGCAGGCCGGGACAGACCTTTGCTAACTATGGCTACACCTTC.

The gene calls are TRBV10-3 and TRBJ1-2; D call uncertain. Germline lookup yields CDR1 ENHRY and CDR2 SYGVKD. V was pared by 0 bases and J by 7 bases, with 15 bases between. The CDR3 covers 15 residues. The CDR3 is CAISESREDLGGYTF. The DNA for the CDR3 is TGTGCCATCAGTGAGTCACGAGAAGACCTTGGTGGCTACACCTTC.

This clonotype has a handful of counts. At one end the junction does not follow the germline gene, possibly because of a read error. The chain employs TRBV6-5 and TRBJ2-5, with TRBD2 matching over 8 bases. Germline V gives CDR1 MNHEY, CDR2 SVGAGI. The CDR3 sequence is 13 residues long. This chain's CDR3 is CATSPSGSVTQYF. DNA of the CDR3: TGTGCCACCAGTCCGAGCGGGAGTGTAACCCAGTACTTC.

V and J are TRBV4-1 and TRBJ2-1, with 16 positions matching TRBD2. From germline, CDR1 is MGHRA and CDR2 YSYEKL. CDR3 length: 17 amino acids. V shed 4 bases, J shed 8 bases, and the junction held 8 bases outside the gene matches. Here the CDR3 reads CASSRGLAGGPVDEQFF. The CDR3 bases are TGCGCCAGCAGCCGGGGACTAGCGGGAGGGCCGGTAGATGAGCAGTTCTTC.

The rearrangement links TRBV12-3 or TRBV12-4 to TRBJ1-2, with TRBD1 identical over 9 bases. The J segment lost 6 bases and the V segment lost 2 bases, leaving 7 bases of the junction unmatched. CDR3 length equals 15 residues. CDR3 DNA sequence: TGTGCCAGCAGTTTATCTTTGGGGACAGGGAATGGCTACACCTTC. Translation: CASSLSLGTGNGYTF.

The chain couples TRBV15 to TRBJ2-1, with unresolved D. Trimming removed 0 bases from V and 9 bases from J, with 12 bases in between. The CDR3 is 14 amino acids. Germline V gives CDR1 LNHNV, CDR2 YYDKDF (reference sequence). The CDR3 coding sequence is TGTGCCACCAGCAGAGAGAGTAAGCGCGCTGAGCAGTTCTTC. Protein: CATSRESKRAEQFF.

V and J are TRBV7-9 and TRBJ2-1; 9 bases map to TRBD1. The DNA matches TRBJ2-7 better at its end, which makes the J call doubtful. CDR1 is SEHNR, CDR2 FQNEAQ, per germline (reference sequence). The CDR3 runs to 16 residues. The CDR3 DNA reads TGTGCCAGCAGCCTCAGGGGACAGGGCGCCTACAATGAGCAGTACTTC. Residues: CASSLRGQGAYNEQYF.

This clonotype showed up just a few times. This rearrangement joins TRBV5-1 to TRBJ2-6; the match to TRBD1 covers 7 bases. CDR1 SGHRS and CDR2 YFSETQ come from the germline V gene. V gave up 3 bases and J gave up 0 bases; unmatched junction bases: 9. This CDR3 has 18 amino acids. The CDR3: CASSSPGQQSSGANVLTF. In nucleotides, the CDR3 is TGCGCCAGCAGCTCCCCGGGACAGCAATCCTCTGGGGCCAACGTCCTGACTTTC.

The V call is TRBV20-1, the J call TRBJ1-5, with D possibly being TRBD1 (6 bases). Germline V gene lookup returns CDR1 DFQATT and CDR2 SNEGSKA (reference sequence). Trimming pared 4 bases from V and 3 bases from J, leaving 19 bases between. The CDR3 has 16 residues. This chain's CDR3 is CSAKGGTAGLNQPQHF. Here the CDR3 DNA reads TGCAGTGCTAAAGGGGGTACAGCGGGCCTCAATCAGCCCCAGCATTTT.

In this sample, this clonotype turned up a few times. J is TRBJ2-1 and V is TRBV29-1, with 8 bases lining up with TRBD2. V gave up 5 bases and J gave up 2 bases; unmatched junction bases: 8. CDR3 length: 15 residues. CDR1 and CDR2 (germline): SQVTM, ANQGSEA. CDR3 in amino acids: CSVNIAGMTYNEQFF. In DNA, the CDR3 is TGCAGCGTTAACATAGCGGGAATGACCTACAATGAGCAGTTCTTC.

Details on this clonotype: Since a much larger clone is just one base distant, this may be a read error. The chain has TRBV12-3 or TRBV12-4 and TRBJ1-2; 7 positions agree with TRBD1. The junction had 13 bases not matched to a gene; V was cut back by 7 bases and J by 5 bases. The CDR3 spans 15 residues. CDR3 protein: CASTDSGTARYGYTF. The CDR3, as DNA: TGTGCCAGCACCGATTCCGGGACAGCACGATATGGCTACACCTTC.

The chain is built from TRBV9 and TRBJ1-1, with a possible D match to TRBD1 (5 bases). Trimming removed 0 bases from V and 8 bases from J, with 11 bases in between. The CDR3 is 13 amino acids. Germline V gene data show CDR1 as SGDLS and CDR2 as YYNGEE. The CDR3 DNA is TGTGCCAGCAGCGTAGCTACAGAGGGGGAAGCTTTCTTT. As protein: CASSVATEGEAFF.

In its sample, this clonotype was seen once. The CDR3 reads CASSVGHGNNEKLFF. In DNA, the CDR3 is TGTGCCAGTAGTGTGGGACACGGCAATAATGAAAAACTGTTTTTT. The V gene is TRBV19, the J gene TRBJ1-4, with TRBD1 as a possible D gene (6 bases). Germline V gene lookup returns CDR1 LNHDA and CDR2 SQIVND (reference sequence). Trimming pared 5 bases from V and 4 bases from J, leaving 14 bases between. The CDR3 runs to 15 residues.

The rearrangement joins TRBV7-2 to TRBJ1-2, with D possibly being TRBD1 (6 bases). The CDR3 extends over 16 amino acids. V was cut by 2 bases and J by 4 bases, with 17 bases left in between. The V gene's germline CDR1 is SGHTA and CDR2 FQGNSA. The CDR3 loop is CASSLQSDRVSYGYTF. The CDR3, as DNA: TGTGCCAGCAGCTTACAATCGGACAGAGTATCCTATGGCTACACCTTC.